The 17 T cell receptor beta chains in this list originate from one sample, sequenced in a study of radiotherapy plus CTLA-4 blockade in lung cancer. Clones were sequenced by immunoSEQ multiplex PCR, and TCRdb holds only the in-frame ones, with some missing. Of roughly 93,000 clones in the sample, 82% were seen once. The sample in question was peripheral blood, obtained from a patient treated with radiotherapy plus ipilimumab. Receptor source: a human donor with non-small cell lung cancer who had a partial response to radiotherapy plus ipilimumab.

The chain is built from TRBV6-5 and TRBJ2-2, with D possibly being TRBD1 (5 bases). Trimming stripped 10 bases from V and 1 base from J, with 13 bases between. Germline V CDR1 and CDR2: MNHEY, SVGAGI. The CDR3 is made up of 14 amino acids. The CDR3 loop reads CATRGFKNTGELFF. Written as DNA, the CDR3 is TGTGCCACAAGGGGTTTTAAGAACACCGGGGAGCTGTTTTTT.

The V gene is TRBV5-4, the J gene TRBJ2-5; no firm D call. This CDR3 contains 14 residues. Trimming removed 0 bases from V and 1 base from J, with 7 bases in between. Germline V CDR1 and CDR2: SGHNT, YYREEE (reference sequence). Here the CDR3 DNA reads TGTGCCAGCAGCTTGGGCAGTACCCAAGAGACCCAGTACTTC. Protein sequence: CASSLGSTQETQYF.

This CDR3 is CASSVASGQGTAGNTIYF. The CDR3 DNA reads as TGTGCCAGCAGCGTAGCCTCGGGACAGGGTACGGCCGGAAACACCATATATTTT. The chain recombines TRBV9 with TRBJ1-3, with 9 bases fitting TRBD1. V lost 0 bases and J lost 4; bases outside the gene matches: 11. Looked up from germline, CDR1 is SGDLS and CDR2 is YYNGEE. This CDR3 comprises 18 residues.

This chain joins TRBV7-2 and TRBJ1-2; D perhaps matches TRBD1 (6 bases). V was cut by 2 bases and J by 4 bases, with 11 bases left in between. The V gene's germline CDR1 is SGHTA and CDR2 FQGNSA. The CDR3 is made up of 14 amino acids. The CDR3 sequence: CASSLLGGVYGYTF. In DNA, the CDR3 is TGTGCCAGCAGCTTATTAGGGGGGGTCTATGGCTACACCTTC.

The chain employs TRBV5-1 and TRBJ1-4, with D possibly being TRBD1 (5 bases). The CDR3 has 14 amino acids. Germline CDR1 and CDR2: SGHRS and YFSETQ. Between the trimmed V and J ends, which lost 5 bases and 5 bases, there was a span of 13 bases. CDR3 sequence: CASRGVRPNEKLFF. CDR3 coding DNA: TGCGCCAGCAGAGGGGTCAGGCCCAATGAAAAACTGTTTTTT.

This chain connects TRBV9 to TRBJ2-3; D might be TRBD1 (6 bases). Germline assignment: CDR1 SGDLS and CDR2 YYNGEE. The V end lost 0 bases, the J end lost 7 bases, and 15 bases lay between the germline ends. CDR3 length: 15 amino acids. The DNA for the CDR3 is TGTGCCAGCAGCGTAGATACAGGGACACGATATACGCAGTATTTT. It specifies CASSVDTGTRYTQYF.

The genes are TRBV7-9 and TRBJ2-3; D is undetermined. V gave up 0 bases and J gave up 4 bases, with 2 bases separating them. CDR1 is SEHNR, CDR2 FQNEAQ, per germline (reference sequence). There are 12 residues in the CDR3. The CDR3 DNA sequence: TGTGCCAGCAGCTTAGCCTCAGATACGCAGTATTTT. Protein sequence: CASSLASDTQYF.

The chain is built from TRBV7-8 and TRBJ2-7; possibly TRBD1 for D (7 bases). The V gene lost 5 bases and the J gene lost 1 base, with 9 bases spanning the gap. Germline CDR1 reads SGHVS; CDR2 reads FQNEAQ. This CDR3 is 13 amino acids long. CDR3 in amino acids: CASSAGQSYEQYF. As DNA, the CDR3 is TGTGCCAGCAGCGCGGGACAGTCCTACGAGCAGTACTTC.

The rearrangement joins TRBV28 to TRBJ1-4; 7 nucleotides align to TRBD1. Germline V gives CDR1 MDHEN, CDR2 SYDVKM. V lost 6 bases and J lost 2; bases outside the gene matches: 6. The CDR3 has 15 residues. The CDR3 is CASSRGQTTNEKLFF. DNA of the CDR3: TGTGCCAGCAGCAGGGGACAGACGACTAATGAAAAACTGTTTTTT.

J is TRBJ1-1 and V is TRBV18; 7 bases are a match to TRBD1. The CDR3 spans 19 residues. Per the germline V gene, CDR1 is KGHSH and CDR2 is LQKENI. V shed 3 bases, J shed 0 bases, and the junction held 16 bases outside the gene matches. CDR3 residues: CASSPVTTGPLLLNTEAFF. The CDR3, as DNA: TGTGCCAGCTCACCCGTTACGACAGGGCCCCTTTTATTGAACACTGAAGCTTTCTTT.

This chain uses TRBV13 with TRBJ2-7, with 7 bases aligning to TRBD1. Germline values: CDR1 PRHDT, CDR2 FYEKMQ (reference sequence). V shed 5 bases, J shed 0 bases, and the junction held 4 bases outside the gene matches. The CDR3 runs 14 residues. In DNA form, the CDR3 reads TGTGCCAGCAGCCTCAGGGACAGCTCCTACGAGCAGTACTTC. Protein product: CASSLRDSSYEQYF.

The rearrangement uses TRBV7-2 and TRBJ2-2, with a weak D call TRBD2 (6 bases). This CDR3 has 16 amino acids. V was trimmed by 5 bases and J by 4 bases, leaving 17 bases between them. Germline assignment: CDR1 SGHTA and CDR2 FQGNSA. The CDR3 DNA reads TGTGCCAGCAGCCGGCGGGGCAGTCGCAGCACCGGGGAGCTGTTTTTT. Residues: CASSRRGSRSTGELFF. Supplemented by reference TRBV7-2 and TRBJ2-2, the full variable domain reads GAGVSQSPSNKVTEKGKDVELRCDPISGHTALYWYRQSLGQGLEFLIYFQGNSAPDKSGLPSDRFSAERTGGSVSTLTIQRTQQEDSAVYLCASSRRGSRSTGELFFGEGSRLTVL.

This chain joins TRBV2 and TRBJ2-1; 8 bases align to TRBD1. The CDR3 runs 15 residues. The trim removed 4 bases at V and 5 bases at J, leaving 7 bases unmatched. Germline V lookup: CDR1 SNHLY, CDR2 FYNNEI. The DNA of the CDR3 is TGTGCCAGCAGTGGGGACAGGTTAACTAACAATGAGCAGTTCTTC. This encodes CASSGDRLTNNEQFF.

This clone has a handful of counts. The rearrangement joins TRBV10-1 to TRBJ2-3, with 7 bases fitting TRBD2. V dropped 0 bases and J dropped 8; count of bases not matched to a gene: 11. Per germline, CDR1 WNHNN and CDR2 SYGVQD (reference sequence). The CDR3 length is 16 residues. CDR3 bases: TGCGCCAGCAGTGAGTCGGCTAGCGGTCCGTCCCGTACGCAGTATTTT. Amino acid sequence: CASSESASGPSRTQYF.

V and J are TRBV7-3 and TRBJ2-1; no clear D gene. The CDR3 totals 13 residues. CDR1 SGHTA and CDR2 FQGTGA come from the germline V gene. V lost 0 bases and J 10 bases, leaving 10 bases between the germline ends. The CDR3 DNA reads TGTGCCAGCAGCTTAACGAACGTACAAGAGCAGTTCTTC. Its translation: CASSLTNVQEQFF.

The CDR3 loop is CASSLLGGAYNEQFF. CDR3 nucleotide sequence: TGTGCCAGCAGCCTTCTGGGGGGGGCCTACAATGAGCAGTTCTTC. The V gene is TRBV9, the J gene TRBJ2-1; TRBD2 matches at 7 bases. With 4 bases clipped from V and 2 bases from J, the junction kept 6 bases outside the gene matches. Per germline, CDR1 SGDLS and CDR2 YYNGEE. The CDR3 spans 15 residues. Full variable domain (outside the CDR3, taken from reference TRBV9 and TRBJ2-1): DSGVTQTPKHLITATGQRVTLRCSPRSGDLSVYWYQQSLDQGLQFLIQYYNGEERAKGNILERFSAQQFPDLHSELNLSSLELGDSALYFCASSLLGGAYNEQFFGPGTRLTVL.

The chain is built from TRBV27 and TRBJ2-5, with D possibly being TRBD1 (6 bases). The J call could be wrong; TRBJ2-7 is a better fit for the DNA end. Germline CDR1 MNHEY, CDR2 SMNVEV (reference sequence). The CDR3 length is 14 residues. This chain's CDR3 is CASSFYTGPYEQYF. The CDR3 nucleotides read TGTGCCAGCAGTTTCTACACAGGGCCCTACGAGCAGTACTTC.